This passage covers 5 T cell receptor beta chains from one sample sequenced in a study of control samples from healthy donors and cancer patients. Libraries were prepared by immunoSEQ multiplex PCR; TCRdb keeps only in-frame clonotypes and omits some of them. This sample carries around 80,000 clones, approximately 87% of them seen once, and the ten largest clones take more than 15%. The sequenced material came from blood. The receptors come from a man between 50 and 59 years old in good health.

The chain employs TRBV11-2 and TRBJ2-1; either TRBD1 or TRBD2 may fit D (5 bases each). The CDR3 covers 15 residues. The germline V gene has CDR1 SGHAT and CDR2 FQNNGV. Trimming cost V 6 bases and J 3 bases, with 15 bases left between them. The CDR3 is CASREGRSLYNEQFF. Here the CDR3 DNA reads TGTGCCAGCAGAGAGGGGCGTTCCCTCTACAATGAGCAGTTCTTC.

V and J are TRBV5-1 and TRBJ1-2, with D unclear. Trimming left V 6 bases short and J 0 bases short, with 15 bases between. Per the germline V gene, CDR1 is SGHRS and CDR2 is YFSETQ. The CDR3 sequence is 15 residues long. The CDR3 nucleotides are TGCGCCAGCAAGCTATGGGCAGCCCCTAACTATGGCTACACCTTC. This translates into CASKLWAAPNYGYTF.

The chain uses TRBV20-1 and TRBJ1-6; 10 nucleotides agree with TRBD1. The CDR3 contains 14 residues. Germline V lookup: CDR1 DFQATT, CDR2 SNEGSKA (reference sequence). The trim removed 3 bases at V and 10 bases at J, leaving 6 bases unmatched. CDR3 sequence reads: CSASAGTGESPLHF. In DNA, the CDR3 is TGCAGTGCTAGTGCTGGGACAGGGGAATCACCCCTCCACTTT.

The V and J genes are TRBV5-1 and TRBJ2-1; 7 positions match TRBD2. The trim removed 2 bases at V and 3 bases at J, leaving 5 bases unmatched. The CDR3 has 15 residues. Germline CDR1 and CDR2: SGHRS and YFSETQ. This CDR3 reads CASSFFGGSYNEQFF. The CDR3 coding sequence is TGCGCCAGCAGCTTCTTCGGCGGGAGCTACAATGAGCAGTTCTTC.

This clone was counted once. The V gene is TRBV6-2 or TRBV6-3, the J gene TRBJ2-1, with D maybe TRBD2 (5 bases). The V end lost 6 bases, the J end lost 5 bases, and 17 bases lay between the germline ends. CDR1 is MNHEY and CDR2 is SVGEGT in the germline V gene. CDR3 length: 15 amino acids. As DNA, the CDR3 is TGTGCCAGCAGCCAGCCGGGCGGGCGGGACAATGAGCAGTTCTTC. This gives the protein CASSQPGGRDNEQFF.